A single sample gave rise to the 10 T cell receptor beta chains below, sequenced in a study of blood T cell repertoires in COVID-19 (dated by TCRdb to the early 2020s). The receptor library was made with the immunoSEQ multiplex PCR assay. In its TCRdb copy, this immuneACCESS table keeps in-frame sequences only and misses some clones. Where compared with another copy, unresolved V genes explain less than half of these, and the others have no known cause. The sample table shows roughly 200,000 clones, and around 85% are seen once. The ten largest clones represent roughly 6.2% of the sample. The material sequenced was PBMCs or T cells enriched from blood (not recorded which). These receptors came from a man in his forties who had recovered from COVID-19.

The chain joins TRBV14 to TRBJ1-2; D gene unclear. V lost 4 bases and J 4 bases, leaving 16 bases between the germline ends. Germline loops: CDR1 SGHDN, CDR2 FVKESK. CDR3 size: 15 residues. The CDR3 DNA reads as TGTGCCAGCAGCCCCTACCGGGAAGGGAGCTATGGCTACACCTTC. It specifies CASSPYREGSYGYTF.

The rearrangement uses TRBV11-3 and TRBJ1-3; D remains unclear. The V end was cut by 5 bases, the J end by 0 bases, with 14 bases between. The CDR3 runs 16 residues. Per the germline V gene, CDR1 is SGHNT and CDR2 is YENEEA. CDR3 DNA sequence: TGTGCCAGCAGCGTCGAGTTAGAGAGCTCTGGAAACACCATATATTTT. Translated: CASSVELESSGNTIYF.

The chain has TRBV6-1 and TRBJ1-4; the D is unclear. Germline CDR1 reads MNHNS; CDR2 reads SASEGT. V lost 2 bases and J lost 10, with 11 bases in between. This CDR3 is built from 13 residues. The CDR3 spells CASSELGGRKLFF. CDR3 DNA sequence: TGTGCCAGCAGTGAACTCGGTGGGAGAAAACTGTTTTTT.

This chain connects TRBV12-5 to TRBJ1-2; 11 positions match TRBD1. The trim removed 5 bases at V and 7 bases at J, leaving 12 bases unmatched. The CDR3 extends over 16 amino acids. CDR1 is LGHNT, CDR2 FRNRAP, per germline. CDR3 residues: CASGTRTGGNRGGYTF. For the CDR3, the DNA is TGTGCTAGTGGTACCCGGACAGGGGGCAATCGAGGTGGCTACACCTTC. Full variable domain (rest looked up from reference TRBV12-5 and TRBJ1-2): DARVTQTPRHKVTEMGQEVTMRCQPILGHNTVFWYRQTMMQGLELLAYFRNRAPLDDSGMPKDRFSAEMPDATLATLKIQPSEPRDSAVYFCASGTRTGGNRGGYTFGSGTRLTVV.

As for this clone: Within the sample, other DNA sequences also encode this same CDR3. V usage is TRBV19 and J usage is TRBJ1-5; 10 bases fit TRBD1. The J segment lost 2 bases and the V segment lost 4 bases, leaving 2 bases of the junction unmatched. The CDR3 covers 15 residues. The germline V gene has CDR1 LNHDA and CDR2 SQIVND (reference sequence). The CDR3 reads CASSTGTGGNQPQHF. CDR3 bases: TGTGCCAGTAGTACGGGGACAGGGGGCAATCAGCCCCAGCATTTT.

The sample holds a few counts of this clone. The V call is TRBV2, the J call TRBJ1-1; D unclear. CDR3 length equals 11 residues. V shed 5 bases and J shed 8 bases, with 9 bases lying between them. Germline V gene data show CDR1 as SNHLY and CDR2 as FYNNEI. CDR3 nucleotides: TGTGCCAGCAGTTTGACTCCCGAAGCTTTCTTT. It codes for CASSLTPEAFF.

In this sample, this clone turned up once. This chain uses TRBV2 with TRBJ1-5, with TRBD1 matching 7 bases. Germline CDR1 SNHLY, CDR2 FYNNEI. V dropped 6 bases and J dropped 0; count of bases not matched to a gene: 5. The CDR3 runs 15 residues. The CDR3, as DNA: TGTGCCAGCAGACCCGACAGGGCTAGCAATCAGCCCCAGCATTTT. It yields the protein CASRPDRASNQPQHF.

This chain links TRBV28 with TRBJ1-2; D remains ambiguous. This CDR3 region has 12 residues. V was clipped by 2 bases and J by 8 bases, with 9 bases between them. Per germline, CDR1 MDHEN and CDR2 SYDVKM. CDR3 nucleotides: TGTGCCAGCAGTTTACCGGCAGGCGGCTACACCTTC. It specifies CASSLPAGGYTF.

This CDR3 is CASSPGTHYGYTF. Here the CDR3 DNA reads TGTGCCAGCAGTCCCGGGACACACTATGGCTACACCTTC. The chain has TRBV27 and TRBJ1-2, with a tentative D call TRBD1 (6 bases). The CDR3 is 13 amino acids. The V end lost 5 bases, the J end lost 3 bases, and 10 bases lay between the germline ends. From germline, CDR1 is MNHEY and CDR2 SMNVEV (reference sequence).

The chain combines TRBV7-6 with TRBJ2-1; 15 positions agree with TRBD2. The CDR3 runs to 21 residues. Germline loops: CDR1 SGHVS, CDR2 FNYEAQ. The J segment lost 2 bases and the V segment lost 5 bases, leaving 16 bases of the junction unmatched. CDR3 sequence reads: CASSRRAGLAGGGGPYNEQFF. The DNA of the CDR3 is TGTGCCAGCAGCAGACGGGCGGGACTAGCGGGGGGAGGAGGCCCCTACAATGAGCAGTTCTTC.